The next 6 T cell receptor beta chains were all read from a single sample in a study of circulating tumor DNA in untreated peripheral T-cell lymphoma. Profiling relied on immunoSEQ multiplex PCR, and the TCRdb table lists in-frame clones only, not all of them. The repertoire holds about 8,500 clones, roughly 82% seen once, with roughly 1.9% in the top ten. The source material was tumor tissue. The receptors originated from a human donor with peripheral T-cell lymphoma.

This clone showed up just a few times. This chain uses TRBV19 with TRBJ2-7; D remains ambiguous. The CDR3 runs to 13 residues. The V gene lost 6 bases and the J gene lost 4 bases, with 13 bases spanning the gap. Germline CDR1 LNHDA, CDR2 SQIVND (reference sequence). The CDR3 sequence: CASSSRAPYEQYF. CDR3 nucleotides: TGTGCCAGTAGCTCCCGGGCCCCATACGAGCAGTACTTC.

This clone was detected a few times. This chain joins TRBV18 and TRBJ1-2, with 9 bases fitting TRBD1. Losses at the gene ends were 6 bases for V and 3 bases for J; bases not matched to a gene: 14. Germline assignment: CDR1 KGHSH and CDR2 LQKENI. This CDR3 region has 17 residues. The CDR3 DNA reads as TGTGCCAGCTCTCCTCCTTGGACAGGGGAATTGGACTATGGCTACACCTTC. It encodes CASSPPWTGELDYGYTF.

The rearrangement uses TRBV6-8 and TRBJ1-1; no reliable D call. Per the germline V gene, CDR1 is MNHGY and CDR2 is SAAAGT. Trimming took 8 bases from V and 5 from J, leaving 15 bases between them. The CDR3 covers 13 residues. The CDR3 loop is CASYYFGFTEAFF. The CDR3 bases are TGTGCCAGCTACTATTTCGGCTTTACTGAAGCTTTCTTT.

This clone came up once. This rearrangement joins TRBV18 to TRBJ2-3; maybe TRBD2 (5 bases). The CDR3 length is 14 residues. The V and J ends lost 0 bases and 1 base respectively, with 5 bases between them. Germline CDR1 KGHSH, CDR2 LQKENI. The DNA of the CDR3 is TGTGCCAGCTCACCACCTAGCGGCACAGATACGCAGTATTTT. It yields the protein CASSPPSGTDTQYF.

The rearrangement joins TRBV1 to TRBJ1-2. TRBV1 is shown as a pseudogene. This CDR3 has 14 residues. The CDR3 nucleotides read TGCGCCAGCAGCCAAATCCGACAGGACTATGACTACACCTTC. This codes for CASSQIRQDYDYTF.

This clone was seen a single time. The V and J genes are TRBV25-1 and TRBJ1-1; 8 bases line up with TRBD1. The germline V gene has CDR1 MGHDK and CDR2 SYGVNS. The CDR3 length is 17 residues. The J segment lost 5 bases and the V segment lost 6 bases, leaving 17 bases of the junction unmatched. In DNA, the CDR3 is TGTGCCAGCAGCCCGACCCCAGGGGGCCATTTGTGGACTGAAGCTTTCTTT. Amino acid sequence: CASSPTPGGHLWTEAFF.